The 25 T cell receptor beta chains below all came from one sample that was sequenced in a study of T cell responses to AZD1222 COVID-19 vaccine. Repertoires were generated with immunoSEQ multiplex PCR, while TCRdb's copy carries only in-frame clones and drops some. The sample includes about 130,000 clones, 88% of them seen just once. This sample comprised peripheral blood, obtained on day 0 of MenACWY control vaccination. The receptors were gathered from an adult in good health.

V and J are TRBV11-2 and TRBJ1-2; possible D gene TRBD1, 5 bases. The CDR3 covers 12 residues. V dropped 3 bases and J dropped 5 bases, with 7 bases sitting between them. The germline V gene has CDR1 SGHAT and CDR2 FQNNGV. The CDR3, as DNA: TGTGCCAGCAGCTTCGACAGTTATGGCTACACCTTC. Encoded protein: CASSFDSYGYTF.

This chain links TRBV24-1 with TRBJ2-1, with 9 bases identical to TRBD2. Per the germline V gene, CDR1 is KGHDR and CDR2 is SFDVKD. J gave up 9 bases and V 9 bases, and 14 bases lay outside the gene matches. This CDR3 contains 15 residues. CDR3 in amino acids: CATRSGSGLAIEQFF. As DNA, the CDR3 is TGTGCCACCCGGAGCGGGAGCGGACTAGCGATTGAGCAGTTCTTC.

This chain joins TRBV6-5 and TRBJ1-1; no clear D. V was pared by 10 bases and J by 6 bases, with 18 bases between. Germline V gene data show CDR1 as MNHEY and CDR2 as SVGAGI. This CDR3 region has 13 residues. The CDR3 reads CATRMALGAEAFF. In DNA form, the CDR3 reads TGTGCCACCCGAATGGCCCTGGGTGCTGAAGCTTTCTTT.

V gene TRBV28 combines with J gene TRBJ1-5, with 7 bases matching TRBD1. From germline, CDR1 is MDHEN and CDR2 SYDVKM. With V trimmed by 3 bases and J by 3 bases, 8 bases remained unmatched. The CDR3 has 16 amino acids. CDR3 in amino acids: CASSFWTGTFNQPQHF. In DNA, the CDR3 is TGTGCCAGCAGTTTTTGGACAGGCACCTTCAATCAGCCCCAGCATTTT.

This chain uses TRBV12-5 with TRBJ2-5, with a weak D call TRBD1 (5 bases). The CDR3 extends over 13 amino acids. From germline, CDR1 is LGHNT and CDR2 FRNRAP. Between the trimmed V and J ends, which lost 9 bases and 2 bases, there was a span of 13 bases. Written as DNA, the CDR3 is TGTGCTAGCGCTGGGGCAGGACAAGAGACCCAGTACTTC. It translates to CASAGAGQETQYF.

This chain joins TRBV6-5 and TRBJ2-2; no firm D call. There are 13 residues in the CDR3. Germline V gives CDR1 MNHEY, CDR2 SVGAGI. V was shortened by 4 bases and J by 7 bases, with 10 bases between the two germline ends. CDR3 amino acids: CASSFRFGGELFF. The CDR3 DNA is TGTGCCAGCAGTTTTCGGTTTGGCGGGGAGCTGTTTTTT.

The V gene is TRBV27, the J gene TRBJ2-7; TRBD2 might be the D (5 bases). The germline CDR1 and CDR2 sequences are MNHEY and SMNVEV (reference sequence). The V gene lost 6 bases and the J gene lost 4 bases, with 16 bases spanning the gap. CDR3 length: 14 amino acids. CDR3 protein: CASRRAGNSYEQYF. In DNA form, the CDR3 reads TGTGCCAGCAGACGAGCCGGGAACTCATACGAGCAGTACTTC.

The chain employs TRBV2 and TRBJ1-5; weak D call: TRBD1 (6 bases). Trimming pared 3 bases from V and 6 bases from J, leaving 15 bases between. The germline V gene has CDR1 SNHLY and CDR2 FYNNEI. CDR3 length: 15 amino acids. The CDR3 coding sequence is TGTGCCAGCAGTGAGGTGAGGGGGGGTATTCAGCCCCAGCATTTT. Its protein product is CASSEVRGGIQPQHF.

The chain couples TRBV5-1 to TRBJ1-1; unclear D gene. Germline values: CDR1 SGHRS, CDR2 YFSETQ. The CDR3 is made up of 14 amino acids. Trimming removed 6 bases from V and 1 base from J, with 13 bases in between. The CDR3 is CASNTASANTEAFF. The CDR3 DNA sequence: TGCGCCAGCAACACCGCTTCCGCGAACACTGAAGCTTTCTTT.

V gene TRBV3-1 (or the pseudogene TRBV3-2) combines with J gene TRBJ2-7; D ambiguous. CDR1 and CDR2 (germline): LGHDT, YNNKEL (reference sequence). Trimming stripped 4 bases from V and 0 bases from J, with 10 bases between. The CDR3 extends over 14 amino acids. The chain's CDR3 is CASSPGASSYEQYF. As DNA, the CDR3 is TGTGCCAGCAGCCCAGGTGCAAGCTCCTACGAGCAGTACTTC.

The chain couples TRBV27 to TRBJ2-7; a possible D gene is TRBD2 (6 bases). V lost 6 bases and J lost 2, with 20 bases in between. This CDR3 has 16 residues. Germline CDR1 MNHEY, CDR2 SMNVEV (reference sequence). Here the CDR3 DNA reads TGTGCCAGCAGACTCCGATGGGACTTAGAGGCCTACGAGCAGTACTTC. Residues: CASRLRWDLEAYEQYF.

This clone appeared a few times. This chain joins TRBV7-9 and TRBJ2-7; 15 bases fit TRBD2. V dropped 11 bases and J dropped 6; count of bases not matched to a gene: 14. The CDR3 loop spans 16 amino acids. Germline V CDR1 and CDR2: SEHNR, FQNEAQ (reference sequence). The CDR3 is CAPSGTSGRLVGEQYF. As DNA, the CDR3 is TGTGCCCCATCGGGGACTAGCGGGAGGCTTGTGGGCGAGCAGTACTTC.

The chain has TRBV28 and TRBJ2-7; 15 nucleotides agree with TRBD2. The trim removed 6 bases at V and 3 bases at J, leaving 9 bases unmatched. Germline CDR1 MDHEN, CDR2 SYDVKM. CDR3 length: 17 amino acids. As DNA, the CDR3 is TGTGCCAGCAGCCTCATTCCGGGACTAGCGGGAGGCTACGAGCAGTACTTC. Its protein product is CASSLIPGLAGGYEQYF.

The chain combines TRBV7-9 with TRBJ1-1; D gene unclear. Germline CDR1 SEHNR, CDR2 FQNEAQ (reference sequence). CDR3 length: 13 amino acids. The V and J ends lost 1 base and 8 bases respectively, with 11 bases between them. The CDR3, as DNA: TGTGCCAGCAGCTTAGAGAACCGCGTAGAAGCTTTCTTT. It yields the protein CASSLENRVEAFF.

V and J are TRBV11-1 and TRBJ2-7; no clear D. CDR1 and CDR2 from the germline V gene are SGHAT and FQDESV (reference sequence). This CDR3 is 12 amino acids long. V was pared by 6 bases and J by 6 bases, with 12 bases between. CDR3 residues: CASSPGLVEQYF. In DNA, the CDR3 is TGTGCCAGCAGTCCTGGCCTCGTCGAGCAGTACTTC.

The chain has TRBV4-1 and TRBJ1-1; perhaps TRBD1 as D (6 bases). CDR1 and CDR2 from the germline V gene are MGHRA and YSYEKL. The V and J ends lost 2 bases and 4 bases respectively, with 20 bases between them. The CDR3 is made up of 17 amino acids. The CDR3 DNA sequence: TGCGCCAGCAGCCAATCTCCCCCGACAGGTTATAGCACTGAAGCTTTCTTT. Protein product: CASSQSPPTGYSTEAFF.

This clone was observed once. The chain carries TRBV2 and TRBJ1-1; D is undetermined. The CDR3 sequence is 14 residues long. Germline V gene lookup returns CDR1 SNHLY and CDR2 FYNNEI. V lost 5 bases and J lost 4, with 14 bases in between. The CDR3 nucleotides are TGTGCCAGCAGTAAACAGACCTCGGTCACTGAAGCTTTCTTT. This translates into CASSKQTSVTEAFF.

This clone was picked up one time. The V gene is TRBV13, the J gene TRBJ1-1, with D perhaps matching TRBD1 (5 bases). Germline CDR1 reads PRHDT; CDR2 reads FYEKMQ (reference sequence). V was clipped by 1 base and J by 5 bases, with 8 bases between them. The CDR3 is 13 amino acids. This CDR3 is CASSLAGRTEAFF. CDR3 in DNA: TGTGCCAGCAGCTTAGCAGGGAGGACTGAAGCTTTCTTT.

CDR3 sequence (DNA): TGTGCCAGCAGTGAAGCGGGGTTTGGCTACACCTTC. This sequence encodes CASSEAGFGYTF. The chain uses TRBV2 and TRBJ1-2, with no clear D. The CDR3 sequence is 12 residues long. V lost 0 bases and J lost 7, with 6 bases in between. From germline, CDR1 is SNHLY and CDR2 FYNNEI.

The V call is TRBV9, the J call TRBJ2-1; perhaps D is TRBD1 or TRBD2 (5 bases each). Per the germline V gene, CDR1 is SGDLS and CDR2 is YYNGEE. The CDR3 has 15 amino acids. V lost 0 bases, J lost 2 bases, and 9 bases lay in between. The CDR3, as DNA: TGTGCCAGCAGCGTAGGAGGGGCAACCTACAATGAGCAGTTCTTC. Its protein is CASSVGGATYNEQFF.

V and J are TRBV30 and TRBJ2-7, with a possible D match to TRBD2 (6 bases). CDR3 size: 13 residues. Per germline, CDR1 GTSNPN and CDR2 SVGIG (reference sequence). The germline V and J ends were trimmed by 1 base and 2 bases, with 9 bases remaining between them. The CDR3: CAWSAGLTYEQYF. The CDR3 nucleotides read TGTGCCTGGAGTGCGGGACTGACCTACGAGCAGTACTTC.

The chain employs TRBV5-5 and TRBJ1-1; maybe TRBD1 (6 bases). Per germline, CDR1 SGHKS and CDR2 YYEKEE (reference sequence). The CDR3 contains 12 residues. V was cut by 6 bases and J by 9 bases, with 15 bases left in between. As DNA, the CDR3 is TGTGCCAGCACGTTTGCGGACAGCAAAGCTTTCTTT. Its protein product is CASTFADSKAFF.

The V call is TRBV3-1 (or the pseudogene TRBV3-2), the J call TRBJ1-2; D is perhaps TRBD1 (5 bases). The CDR3 contains 16 residues. Trimming took 1 base from V and 7 from J, leaving 19 bases between them. From germline, CDR1 is LGHDT and CDR2 YNNKEL (reference sequence). CDR3 in amino acids: CASSQVMDTLYGGYTF. CDR3 coding DNA: TGTGCCAGCAGCCAAGTCATGGACACCCTCTATGGTGGCTACACCTTC.

The J gene is TRBJ1-5, the V gene TRBV6-5; D gene ambiguous. Germline lookup yields CDR1 MNHEY and CDR2 SVGAGI. This CDR3 comprises 15 residues. V shed 2 bases and J shed 5 bases, with 13 bases lying between them. CDR3 in amino acids: CASSYEDPLDQPQHF. The CDR3, as DNA: TGTGCCAGCAGTTACGAGGACCCCTTGGATCAGCCCCAGCATTTT.

V gene TRBV4-1 combines with J gene TRBJ1-6; D not resolved. The CDR3 contains 14 residues. V was clipped by 1 base and J by 6 bases, with 7 bases between them. Germline assignment: CDR1 MGHRA and CDR2 YSYEKL. The CDR3 reads CASSQGVGNSPLHF. The CDR3 DNA sequence: TGCGCCAGCAGCCAAGGGGTGGGTAATTCACCCCTCCACTTT.